This TCR beta chain was identified in a study of beta chain features in type 1 diabetes. Study results and caveats: Patients' naive, central memory and Treg TCRB repertoires seemed closer to one another than those of healthy donors. A pattern of fewer insertions and more deletions at VDJ junctions was seen in type 1 diabetes patients.

This clone was seen a few times. Its antigen is as yet unknown. The CDR3 extends over 14 amino acids. Trimming took 2 bases from V and 1 from J, leaving 8 bases between them. CDR1 and CDR2 from the germline V gene are LGHNA and YNFKEQ. Expressed TCRB transcripts were sequenced after all isolated RNA was converted to cDNA. Here immunoSEQ multiplex PCR was the method, and the copy in TCRdb shows in-frame clones only, minus some. The sample includes 900,000 or so clones, about a sixth of them seen just once. The sequenced material came from naive CD4+ T cells from blood. This receptor was taken from a woman between 18 and 29 years old in good health. The chain employs TRBV4-2 and TRBJ1-1; D is perhaps TRBD1 (6 bases). The CDR3: CASSQPTGNTEAFF. As DNA, the CDR3 is TGTGCCAGCAGCCAACCGACAGGGAACACTGAAGCTTTCTTT.